One T cell receptor (beta chain) is described in this entry. These data come from a study of T cells expressing NK-cell markers. Overall study context: Underlying the TCR beta repertoires were sorted CD3+CD56+NKG2C+, CD3+CD56+NKG2C- and CD3+CD56-NKG2C+ T cells.

The CDR3 runs 13 residues. CDR1 and CDR2 from the germline V gene are SGHRS and YFSETQ. Scientists made TCR beta cDNA using 5'RACE template switching with UMIs. From its re-call of the 5' RACE reads, TCRdb lists each CDR3 protein once, without DNA. This sample's clone table lists more than 250,000 distinct CDR3 sequences. The source is a man between 18 and 35 years old in good health. The specimen was blood T cells: a sorted CD56 or NKG2C T cell subset, CD4+ or CD8+ T cells, or bulk PBMC T cells (not recorded which). The J gene is TRBJ1-6, the V gene TRBV5-1. The CDR3 loop is CASSFDASPPLHF. Filled out from reference TRBV5-1 and TRBJ1-6, the complete variable domain reads KAGVTQTPRYLIKTRGQQVTLSCSPISGHRSVSWYQQTPGQGLQFLFEYFSETQRNKGNFPGRFSGRQFSNSRSEMNVSTLELGDSALYLCASSFDASPPLHFGNGTRLTVT.